This T cell receptor beta chain is drawn from a study of blood T cells in healthy people across ages. About the study: Template switching picked up about one barcoded beta molecule for each two T cells.

Sample-barcoded 5' priming and a J-beta primer mix drove a second PCR of roughly 7 to 11 cycles. Each cDNA molecule carried a tag from a template-switch adaptor that contained 12 random nucleotides. TCRdb reanalysed the 5' RACE reads using MiXCR and keeps one entry per CDR3 protein. Among 760,000 or so distinct CDR3 sequences, more than 20% were seen once, and the ten largest hold more than 8.5%. Germline V gene sequence: CDR1 KGHDR, CDR2 SFDVKD. With 6 bases clipped from V and 5 bases from J, the junction kept 18 bases outside the gene matches. The CDR3 has 18 residues. The data were also submitted as part of a second study, on T cells of mothers and their children. This second study notes: Mothers and children who were related shared slightly more overlap than unrelated pairs, but not significantly more.

The genes are TRBV24-1 and TRBJ1-2, with 9 bases identical to TRBD1. The TCR comes from a boy aged 5-17 years in good health. The sample consisted of blood. The DNA of the CDR3 is TGTGCCACCAGTCCGGGACAGGGCGTGTTTGTGGCGTTGTATGGCTACACCTTC. Residues: CATSPGQGVFVALYGYTF.